The TCR beta chain under discussion was sequenced for a study of shared clonotypes between healthy human individuals. Study-wide results and limits: Generally, naive subsets (rather than memory subsets) showed larger estimated richness. Despite large depth, sorted-subset datasets appeared incompletely sequenced.

Of note for this clone: Its matching antigen is unknown.

The authors distributed each subset's genomic DNA evenly over several immunoSEQ plates. This table comes from immunoSEQ multiplex PCR, and its TCRdb copy is limited to in-frame clones, with some not included. The table lists about 2 million clones, about 94% of them singletons. Naive CD8 isolation took CD45RO-negative cells positively selected for CCR7 and excluded terminally differentiated effector memory CD45RA+ cells. Every contributor of samples was a Caucasian grown-up residing in Nashville, Tennessee. The CDR3 length is 15 residues. The V and J ends lost 5 bases and 1 base respectively, with 12 bases between them. CDR1 and CDR2 (germline): SGHNT, YENEEA.

The receptor was isolated from a young man in good health. The rearrangement uses TRBV11-3 and TRBJ2-4; the D is unclear. Material: naive CD8+ T cells sorted from blood. This CDR3 is CASSPLFGAKNIQYF. As DNA, the CDR3 is TGTGCCAGCAGCCCCCTTTTTGGGGCCAAAAACATTCAGTACTTC.